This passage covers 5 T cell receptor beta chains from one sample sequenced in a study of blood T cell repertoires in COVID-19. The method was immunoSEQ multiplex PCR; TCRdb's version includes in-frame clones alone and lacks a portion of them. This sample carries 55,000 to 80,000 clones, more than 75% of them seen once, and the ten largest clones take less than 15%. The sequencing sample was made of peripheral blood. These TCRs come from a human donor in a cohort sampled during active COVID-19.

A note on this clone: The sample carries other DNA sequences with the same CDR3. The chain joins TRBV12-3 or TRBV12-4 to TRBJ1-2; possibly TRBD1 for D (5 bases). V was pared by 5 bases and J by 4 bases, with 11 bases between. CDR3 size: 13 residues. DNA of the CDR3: TGTGCCAGCAGTCCCCAGGGTGGCTATGGCTACACCTTC. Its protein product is CASSPQGGYGYTF.

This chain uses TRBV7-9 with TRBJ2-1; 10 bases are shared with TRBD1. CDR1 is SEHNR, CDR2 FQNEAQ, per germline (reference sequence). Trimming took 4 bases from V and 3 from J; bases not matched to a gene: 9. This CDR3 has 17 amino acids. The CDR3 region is CASSSSWDRGFYNEQFF. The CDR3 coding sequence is TGTGCCAGCAGCTCTTCATGGGACAGGGGTTTCTACAATGAGCAGTTCTTC.

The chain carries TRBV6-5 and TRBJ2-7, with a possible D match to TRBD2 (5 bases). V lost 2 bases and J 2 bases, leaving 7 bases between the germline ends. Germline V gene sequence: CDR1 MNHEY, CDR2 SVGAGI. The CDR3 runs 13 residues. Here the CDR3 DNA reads TGTGCCAGCAGTTACCCCGGGGCCTACGAGCAGTACTTC. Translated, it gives CASSYPGAYEQYF.

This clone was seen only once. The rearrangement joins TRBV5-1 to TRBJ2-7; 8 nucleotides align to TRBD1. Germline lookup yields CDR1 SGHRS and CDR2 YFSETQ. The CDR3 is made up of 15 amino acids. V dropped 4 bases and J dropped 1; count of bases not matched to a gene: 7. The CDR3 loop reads CASSRTGTGSYEQYF. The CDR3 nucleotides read TGCGCCAGCAGCCGAACCGGGACAGGATCCTACGAGCAGTACTTC.

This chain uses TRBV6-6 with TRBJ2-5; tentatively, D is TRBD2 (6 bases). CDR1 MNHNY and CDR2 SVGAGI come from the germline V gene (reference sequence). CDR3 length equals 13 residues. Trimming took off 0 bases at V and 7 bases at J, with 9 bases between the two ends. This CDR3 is CASSYSGGGTQYF. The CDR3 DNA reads TGTGCCAGCAGTTACTCGGGGGGTGGGACCCAGTACTTC.